Listed below are T cell receptor beta chains from one sample, sequenced in a study of T cell responses to AZD1222 COVID-19 vaccine. The protocol was immunoSEQ multiplex PCR, while the TCRdb copy is restricted to in-frame clones and leaves out a portion. The sample lists around 130,000 clones, 88% occurring once. Sample: peripheral blood, taken on day 0 of MenACWY control vaccination. These receptor sequences come from an adult in good health. The CDR3 runs from the conserved cysteine through the conserved F or W. D genes are given only for firm matches. Clone size is stated in some rows and not others, as once, few, many or a class when expanded.

V	D	length	size	J	CDR3	DNA
TRBV7-6	-	13	-	TRBJ2-7	CASSLAVVGEQYF	TGTGCCAGCAGCTTAGCCGTGGTTGGAGAGCAGTACTTC
TRBV9	-	13	-	TRBJ2-7	CASSVQGSYEQYF	TGTGCCAGCAGCGTACAGGGATCCTACGAGCAGTACTTC
TRBV24-1	TRBD2	17	-	TRBJ2-3	CATSDPGLAGFSDTQYF	TGTGCCACCAGTGATCCGGGACTAGCGGGATTTTCAGATACGCAGTATTTT
TRBV11-2	TRBD2	16	-	TRBJ2-3	CASSLVAGGPQDTQYF	TGTGCCAGCAGCTTAGTTGCGGGAGGGCCGCAAGATACGCAGTATTTT
TRBV5-1	-	16	-	TRBJ2-7	CASSLASGLSSYEQYF	TGCGCCAGCAGCTTGGCCTCAGGACTTAGCTCCTACGAGCAGTACTTC
TRBV11-2	TRBD2	14	-	TRBJ2-7	CASSLDGRAYEQYF	TGTGCCAGCAGCTTAGACGGGAGGGCCTACGAGCAGTACTTC
TRBV6-4	-	13	-	TRBJ2-1	CASSISSYNEQFF	TGTGCCAGCTCCATAAGCTCCTACAATGAGCAGTTCTTC
TRBV19	-	13	-	TRBJ2-7	CASSEGTLGEQYF	TGTGCCAGTTCAGAGGGAACTCTTGGCGAGCAGTACTTC
TRBV19	-	15	-	TRBJ2-5	CASSISGLEGWTQYF	TGTGCCAGTAGTATTTCGGGGCTCGAGGGGTGGACCCAGTACTTC
TRBV12-3/TRBV12-4	-	11	few	TRBJ2-7	CASSLHDEQYF	TGTGCCAGCAGTTTACATGACGAGCAGTACTTC
TRBV5-6	-	13	-	TRBJ2-2	CASSLANTGELFF	TGTGCCAGCAGCTTGGCGAACACCGGGGAGCTGTTTTTT
TRBV9	-	16	-	TRBJ1-3	CASSVDPGLSGNTIYF	TGTGCCAGCAGCGTTGATCCGGGGTTGAGTGGAAACACCATATATTTT
TRBV28	-	13	-	TRBJ2-7	CASNRGSSYEQYF	TGTGCCAGCAACCGGGGGAGCTCCTACGAGCAGTACTTC
TRBV9	-	16	-	TRBJ2-2	CASSVGGTSDTGELFF	TGTGCCAGCAGCGTCGGCGGGACTTCTGACACCGGGGAGCTGTTTTTT
TRBV6-5	TRBD2	15	-	TRBJ2-7	CASSPVSSGSYEQYF	TGTGCCAGCAGTCCAGTTTCTAGCGGTTCCTACGAGCAGTACTTC
TRBV19	TRBD2	14	-	TRBJ2-3	CASKTSGARDTQYF	TGTGCCAGTAAGACTAGCGGGGCCCGAGATACGCAGTATTTT
TRBV5-5	-	13	-	TRBJ1-1	CASRLTVNTEAFF	TGTGCCAGCAGATTGACTGTGAACACTGAAGCTTTCTTT
TRBV7-3	TRBD2	12	-	TRBJ2-4	CASSPAGDIQYF	TGTGCCAGCAGCCCTGCGGGGGACATTCAGTACTTC
TRBV9	-	14	-	TRBJ2-7	CASSVDGSKYEQYF	TGTGCCAGCAGCGTAGACGGGAGTAAGTACGAGCAGTACTTC
TRBV2	TRBD2	14	-	TRBJ2-5	CASSESVAGETQYF	TGTGCCAGCAGTGAATCGGTAGCGGGGGAGACCCAGTACTTC
TRBV5-6	-	13	-	TRBJ1-6	CASSRRSNSPLHF	TGTGCCAGCAGCCGACGGAGTAATTCACCCCTCCACTTT
TRBV12-3/TRBV12-4	-	12	-	TRBJ2-7	CASCRGNYEQYF	TGTGCCAGCTGCAGGGGAAATTACGAGCAGTACTTC
TRBV19	-	16	-	TRBJ2-1	CASSGGHMSSYNEQFF	TGTGCCAGTAGTGGGGGACACATGAGCTCCTACAATGAGCAGTTCTTC
TRBV4-2	-	18	-	TRBJ1-1	CASSQEGSRGTVDTEAFF	TGTGCCAGCAGCCAAGAGGGCAGCAGGGGCACGGTAGACACTGAAGCTTTCTTT
TRBV9	TRBD2	15	-	TRBJ2-7	CASSPPTSGTEKQYF	TGTGCCAGCAGCCCCCCGACTAGCGGGACGGAAAAGCAGTACTTC
TRBV4-1	TRBD2	19	few	TRBJ2-3	CASSPRPFRTSGVTDTQYF	TGCGCCAGCAGCCCGAGGCCCTTCCGAACTAGCGGAGTCACAGATACGCAGTATTTT
TRBV11-2	TRBD2	16	-	TRBJ2-1	CASSGLIAGSLHEQFF	TGTGCCAGCAGCGGCCTTATAGCGGGATCCCTACATGAGCAGTTCTTC
TRBV28	TRBD1	14	-	TRBJ1-1	CASSYQGAHTEAFF	TGTGCCAGCAGTTATCAGGGGGCACACACTGAAGCTTTCTTT
TRBV7-9	-	14	-	TRBJ1-2	CASSLSNRELGYTF	TGTGCCAGCAGCTTAAGCAACAGGGAGTTGGGCTACACCTTC
TRBV4-2	-	15	-	TRBJ1-2	CASSQADGVRYGYTF	TGTGCCAGCAGCCAAGCCGACGGGGTAAGGTATGGCTACACCTTC
TRBV7-3	-	15	once	TRBJ2-7	CASSLSGLPGSEQYF	TGTGCCAGCAGCTTAAGTGGCCTCCCAGGGAGCGAGCAGTACTTC
TRBV5-1	TRBD2	16	-	TRBJ2-7	CASSPTLLAGSYEQYF	TGCGCCAGCAGCCCCACCTTACTAGCGGGGAGCTACGAGCAGTACTTC
TRBV19	-	15	-	TRBJ1-5	CASSIGQVDNQPQHF	TGTGCCAGTAGTATAGGCCAGGTGGACAATCAGCCCCAGCATTTT
TRBV28	-	15	-	TRBJ1-1	CASSFSGFLNTEAFF	TGTGCCAGCAGTTTTTCGGGATTTTTGAACACTGAAGCTTTCTTT
TRBV30	-	14	-	TRBJ2-5	CAWSVVRGQETQYF	TGTGCCTGGAGTGTCGTCAGGGGACAAGAGACCCAGTACTTC
TRBV25-1	TRBD1	16	-	TRBJ2-2	CASSERTGSGTGELFF	TGTGCCAGCAGTGAACGGACAGGTTCAGGGACCGGGGAGCTGTTTTTT
TRBV27	-	14	-	TRBJ1-2	CASSHKRSGYGYTF	TGTGCCAGCAGCCACAAACGCAGTGGATATGGCTACACCTTC
TRBV27	-	14	-	TRBJ2-1	CASRLGSRINEQFF	TGTGCCAGCAGGCTGGGGTCCCGGATCAATGAGCAGTTCTTC
TRBV7-2	-	11	-	TRBJ1-6	CASSLHDPLHF	TGTGCCAGCAGCTTACACGACCCCCTCCACTTT
TRBV19	-	15	-	TRBJ1-3	CASSRDRNSGNTIYF	TGTGCCAGTAGTCGTGACCGTAATTCTGGAAACACCATATATTTT
TRBV28	TRBD2	15	-	TRBJ2-7	CASSSSGASSYEQYF	TGTGCCAGCAGTTCTAGCGGGGCCAGCTCCTACGAGCAGTACTTC
TRBV11-3	-	10	-	TRBJ1-5	CASSLRPQHF	TGTGCCAGCAGCCTCCGGCCCCAGCATTTT
TRBV9	-	18	-	TRBJ1-1	CASSVSLNRDPRDTEAFF	TGTGCCAGCAGCGTTTCCCTAAACCGGGACCCAAGGGACACTGAAGCTTTCTTT
TRBV28	-	15	once	TRBJ2-1	CASSLWSGGGDEQFF	TGTGCCAGCAGTTTATGGTCAGGTGGCGGCGATGAGCAGTTCTTC